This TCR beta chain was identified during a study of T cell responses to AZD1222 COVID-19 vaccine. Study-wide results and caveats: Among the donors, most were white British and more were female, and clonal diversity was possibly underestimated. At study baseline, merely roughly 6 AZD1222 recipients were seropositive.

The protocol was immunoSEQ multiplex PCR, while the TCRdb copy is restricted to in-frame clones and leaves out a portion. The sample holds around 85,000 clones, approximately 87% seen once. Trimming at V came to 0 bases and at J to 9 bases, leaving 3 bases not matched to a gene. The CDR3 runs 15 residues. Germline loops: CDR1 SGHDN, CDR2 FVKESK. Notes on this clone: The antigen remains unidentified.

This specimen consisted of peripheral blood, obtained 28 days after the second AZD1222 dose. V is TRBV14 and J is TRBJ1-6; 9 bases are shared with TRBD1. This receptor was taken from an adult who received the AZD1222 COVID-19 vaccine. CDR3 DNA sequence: TGTGCCAGCAGCCAAGATACAGGGGGCGGTTCACCCCTCCACTTT. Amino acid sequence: CASSQDTGGGSPLHF.